One sample yielded the 8 T cell receptor beta chains listed below, sequenced in a study of CD8 T cells in Susac syndrome (dated 2019 in TCRdb). Library method: the immunoSEQ multiplex PCR assay. RNA was extracted using the RNeasy kit, and roughly 0.5 to 1 microgram was reverse transcribed with random hexamers. In-frame beta chains were kept once TCRdb had trimmed the public reads at Q25 with fastp and called clones with MiXCR. For every CDR3 protein sequence, its rows merge into one entry that carries the most common genes and DNA. This sample is represented by fewer than 35,000 distinct CDR3 sequences; roughly 94% of them were singletons. Jointly, the top ten make up 0.27% of the sample. The sequencing sample was made of CD8+ T cells from PBMCs. These receptors all stem from a human donor in good health.

The rearrangement joins TRBV12-3 or TRBV12-4 to TRBJ1-1; 7 bases align to TRBD1. Trimming cost V 6 bases and J 0 bases; bases outside gene matches: 13. There are 17 residues in the CDR3. The CDR3 DNA reads TGTGCCAGCAGCTCCCCGACAGGGAGGGGTTTGAACACTGAAGCTTTCTTT. The encoded protein is CASSSPTGRGLNTEAFF.

The chain carries TRBV9 and TRBJ1-1; TRBD1 is a possible D gene (5 bases). Trimming took off 3 bases at V and 1 base at J, with 22 bases between the two ends. Per the germline V gene, CDR1 is SGDLS and CDR2 is YYNGEE. The CDR3 has 18 residues. This CDR3 reads CASSDVGGSWGANTEAFF. CDR3 DNA sequence: TGTGCCAGCAGCGATGTGGGGGGAAGCTGGGGAGCGAACACTGAAGCTTTCTTT.

The chain employs TRBV7-9 and TRBJ1-2, with 10 nucleotides matching TRBD1. This CDR3 comprises 17 residues. V dropped 5 bases and J dropped 2; count of bases not matched to a gene: 11. Per the germline V gene, CDR1 is SEHNR and CDR2 is FQNEAQ (reference sequence). The CDR3 loop reads CASSQLTGQGRNYGYTF. The CDR3 DNA reads as TGTGCCAGCAGCCAATTGACGGGACAGGGGAGAAACTATGGCTACACCTTC.

The chain joins TRBV4-3 to TRBJ2-2, with D uncertain. The ends were cut back, 0 bases at V and 7 bases at J, with 15 bases in the middle. From germline, CDR1 is LGHNA and CDR2 YSLEER. The CDR3 covers 16 residues. CDR3 in amino acids: CASSQEHLSLSGELFF. The CDR3 nucleotides are TGCGCCAGCAGCCAAGAACACTTGTCGCTTAGCGGGGAGCTGTTTTTT.

The chain couples TRBV7-8 to TRBJ2-5; 8 nucleotides align to TRBD2. CDR1 is SGHVS, CDR2 FQNEAQ, per germline. The CDR3 sequence is 15 residues long. With V trimmed by 3 bases and J by 5 bases, 8 bases remained unmatched. CDR3 sequence: CASSLFGGAGETQYF. Written as DNA, the CDR3 is TGTGCCAGCAGCTTGTTCGGGGGGGCCGGCGAGACCCAGTACTTC.

The chain recombines TRBV29-1 with TRBJ2-7, with 10 bases fitting TRBD1. The germline gives CDR1 SQVTM, CDR2 ANQGSEA. The CDR3 covers 15 residues. With 6 bases clipped from V and 5 bases from J, the junction kept 13 bases outside the gene matches. Here the CDR3 DNA reads TGCAGCGTCGCCGGGATCCCGGGACAGGGGAACGAGCAGTACTTC. This sequence encodes CSVAGIPGQGNEQYF.

This clonotype has a single count. The rearrangement links TRBV12-3 or TRBV12-4 to TRBJ1-1; 7 bases align to TRBD1. V lost 5 bases to trimming and J lost 0 bases; unmatched junction nucleotides: 3. This CDR3 is built from 14 residues. Here the CDR3 reads CASSAGTVNTEAFF. The DNA for the CDR3 is TGTGCCAGCAGTGCCGGGACAGTGAACACTGAAGCTTTCTTT.

The chain's CDR3 is CSVGLAGNRGEQFF. The CDR3 DNA reads as TGCAGCGTTGGGCTAGCGGGGAATAGGGGTGAGCAGTTCTTC. The genes are TRBV29-1 and TRBJ2-1; 9 bases match TRBD2. Trimming removed 4 bases from V and 9 bases from J; junction bases left unmatched: 10. This CDR3 has 14 amino acids. Germline V gene sequence: CDR1 SQVTM, CDR2 ANQGSEA.